The 5 T cell receptor beta chains presented below share a single source sample, sequenced in a study of shared clonotypes between healthy human individuals. Repertoires were generated with immunoSEQ multiplex PCR, while TCRdb's copy carries only in-frame clones and drops some. The table lists about 1,500,000 clones, over 95% of them singletons. Material for sequencing was naive CD4+ T cells sorted from blood. The sample's subset: CD45RA+ positively selected. These receptors were collected from a man aged 25 to 45 in good health.

This sequence joins TRBV5-4 and TRBJ1-2; the match to TRBD1 covers 7 bases. There are 15 residues in the CDR3. V dropped 0 bases and J dropped 4; count of bases not matched to a gene: 6. From germline, CDR1 is SGHNT and CDR2 YYREEE (reference sequence). In nucleotides, the CDR3 is TGTGCCAGCAGCTTGGACCAGGACAGGTTCTATGGCTACACCTTC. This encodes CASSLDQDRFYGYTF.

The rearrangement joins TRBV7-2 to TRBJ2-5; TRBD2 aligns across 7 bases. CDR3 length: 15 residues. Germline values: CDR1 SGHTA, CDR2 FQGNSA. Unmatched junction bases numbered 9, after V lost 7 bases and J lost 1 base. DNA for the CDR3: TGTGCCAGCACCCGAATAGCGGGCGCCCAAGAGACCCAGTACTTC. It yields the protein CASTRIAGAQETQYF.

This clone has only one observation. The sample carries other DNA sequences with the same CDR3. The rearrangement joins TRBV5-4 to TRBJ2-1; D not resolved. Between the trimmed V and J ends, which lost 0 bases and 10 bases, there was a span of 5 bases. Germline V gene data show CDR1 as SGHNT and CDR2 as YYREEE (reference sequence). This CDR3 region has 11 residues. The CDR3 loop reads CASSLAREQFF. The CDR3 DNA reads as TGTGCCAGCAGCTTGGCCCGCGAGCAGTTCTTC.

The chain is built from TRBV25-1 and TRBJ2-1, with 11 bases matching TRBD2. V was pared by 3 bases and J by 7 bases, with 5 bases of the junction left unmatched. CDR3 length equals 15 residues. Germline CDR1 and CDR2: MGHDK and SYGVNS. CDR3 nucleotide sequence: TGTGCCAGCAGTGAGCCGGGACTAGCGGTAAATGAGCAGTTCTTC. As protein: CASSEPGLAVNEQFF.

As concerns this clone: Distinct nucleotide sequences in the sample also encode this CDR3. This chain links TRBV28 with TRBJ2-7; D gene ambiguous. Trimming pared 6 bases from V and 0 bases from J, leaving 6 bases between. Germline-derived CDR1 and CDR2 are MDHEN and SYDVKM. This CDR3 spans 12 amino acids. This CDR3 reads CASSLSSYEQYF. The CDR3 DNA sequence: TGTGCCAGCAGCTTGAGCTCCTACGAGCAGTACTTC.